One sample yielded the 17 T cell receptor beta chains listed below, sequenced in a study of T-cell reconstitution after alpha-beta-depleted transplantation in children. Unique molecular identifiers were built into the TCRbeta library. TCRdb re-analysed the PCR reads in MiXCR, keeping a single row per CDR3 protein. The table lists about 830,000 distinct CDR3 sequences, roughly 16% of them singletons. Sample: PBMCs, mostly from graft donor cells, taken 360 days after TCRalphabeta/CD19-depleted stem cell transplant. The receptors originated from a male patient younger than 18 who had a stem cell transplant for acute lymphoblastic leukemia, so the T cells may come from the graft donor.

The chain joins TRBV20-1 to TRBJ1-2; 7 nucleotides agree with TRBD1. CDR3 length: 15 residues. After removal of 6 bases from V and 1 base from J, the junction contained 11 bases not matched to a gene. CDR1 and CDR2 from the germline V gene are DFQATT and SNEGSKA (reference sequence). CDR3 region: CSALHGQAINYGYTF. Written as DNA, the CDR3 is TGCAGTGCGCTTCACGGACAGGCGATTAACTATGGCTACACCTTC.

The rearrangement links TRBV25-1 to TRBJ2-4; D may be TRBD1 (8 bases). There are 16 residues in the CDR3. Germline V lookup: CDR1 MGHDK, CDR2 SYGVNS. V was shortened by 4 bases and J by 0 bases, with 13 bases between the two germline ends. The CDR3 region has the DNA TGTGCCAGCAGTGGAACAGGGGGGGCAGCCAAAAACATTCAGTACTTC. This gives the protein CASSGTGGAAKNIQYF.

This clonotype was detected many times. V is TRBV7-9 and J is TRBJ2-1, with 9 bases that match TRBD2. This CDR3 region has 16 residues. CDR1 SEHNR and CDR2 FQNEAQ come from the germline V gene (reference sequence). V lost 6 bases and J lost 4; bases outside the gene matches: 10. CDR3 sequence: CASRGSPGLAYNEQFF. The CDR3 coding sequence is TGTGCCAGCAGGGGTAGCCCGGGACTAGCTTACAATGAGCAGTTCTTC.

The J gene is TRBJ2-7, the V gene TRBV5-1, with 7 bases matching TRBD1. CDR1 and CDR2 (germline): SGHRS, YFSETQ. Trimming cost V 4 bases and J 4 bases; bases outside gene matches: 5. The CDR3 extends over 13 amino acids. CDR3: CASSEDRNYEQYF. CDR3 DNA sequence: TGCGCCAGCAGCGAGGACAGGAATTACGAGCAGTACTTC.

The chain links TRBV20-1 to TRBJ2-7, with 9 nucleotides matching TRBD2. Germline trimming cut 3 bases from V and 2 bases from J; bases unmatched to any gene: 11. The CDR3 totals 16 residues. Germline V gene lookup returns CDR1 DFQATT and CDR2 SNEGSKA (reference sequence). The CDR3 DNA reads TGCAGTGCTAGCTCCCCAGGGACTAGCCTAACCTACGAGCAGTACTTC. Its translation is CSASSPGTSLTYEQYF.

In its sample, this clonotype was seen many times. The V and J genes are TRBV11-1 and TRBJ2-1, with 10 bases that match TRBD2. J was trimmed by 3 bases and V by 4 bases; bases with no gene match: 12. This CDR3 is 18 amino acids long. CDR1 and CDR2 (germline): SGHAT, FQDESV (reference sequence). The CDR3 nucleotides read TGTGCCAGCAGCTCCTCAGCTAGCGGGAGTCAGCTCTACAATGAGCAGTTCTTC. Amino acids: CASSSSASGSQLYNEQFF.

The chain links TRBV24-1 to TRBJ2-1; 8 bases agree with TRBD2. Germline V CDR1 and CDR2: KGHDR, SFDVKD. The CDR3 runs to 20 residues. After removal of 7 bases from V and 6 bases from J, the junction contained 25 bases not matched to a gene. CDR3 sequence: CATSATGLDAAGPGSNEQFF. CDR3 bases: TGTGCCACCAGCGCCACGGGACTAGACGCAGCTGGGCCCGGCTCCAATGAGCAGTTCTTC.

This clonotype was counted a few times. This sequence joins TRBV4-2 and TRBJ2-5; D not certain. Germline-derived CDR1 and CDR2 are LGHNA and YNFKEQ. The CDR3 consists of 13 residues. Trimming took off 1 base at V and 5 bases at J, with 8 bases between the two ends. Here the CDR3 DNA reads TGTGCCAGCAGCCAAGTAGGGTTGGAGACCCAGTACTTC. Encoded protein: CASSQVGLETQYF.

There are a few counts of this clonotype. The V gene is TRBV12-3 or TRBV12-4, the J gene TRBJ2-1; 11 bases agree with TRBD2. The CDR3 runs 15 residues. V lost 6 bases, J lost 9 bases, and 10 bases stayed unmatched. The chain's CDR3 is CASSPNSGRATEQFF. CDR3 DNA sequence: TGTGCCAGCAGCCCTAATAGCGGGAGGGCCACTGAGCAGTTCTTC.

This clonotype was picked up many times. The V and J genes are TRBV5-4 and TRBJ2-1, with 10 bases matching TRBD2. The length of the CDR3 is 14 residues. Germline V gene lookup returns CDR1 SGHNT and CDR2 YYREEE (reference sequence). V trimming: 4 bases; J trimming: 9 bases; junction bases outside the gene matches: 7. The CDR3 is CASSGSGRQGEQFF. The CDR3 nucleotides are TGTGCCAGCAGCGGTAGCGGGAGGCAAGGTGAGCAGTTCTTC.

The table lists this clonotype with a few counts. The J gene is TRBJ2-1, the V gene TRBV5-1; 13 nucleotides agree with TRBD2. The V gene's germline CDR1 is SGHRS and CDR2 YFSETQ. The CDR3 extends over 17 amino acids. J gave up 3 bases and V 3 bases, and 6 bases lay outside the gene matches. As DNA, the CDR3 is TGCGCCAGCAGCTGGCCCGGACTAGCGGGAGACTACAATGAGCAGTTCTTC. This translates into CASSWPGLAGDYNEQFF. The full variable domain, rest sourced from reference TRBV5-1 and TRBJ2-1, is KAGVTQTPRYLIKTRGQQVTLSCSPISGHRSVSWYQQTPGQGLQFLFEYFSETQRNKGNFPGRFSGRQFSNSRSEMNVSTLELGDSALYLCASSWPGLAGDYNEQFFGPGTRLTVL.

The J gene is TRBJ1-2, the V gene TRBV5-1; D unresolved. CDR3 length equals 16 residues. Between the trimmed V and J ends, which lost 7 bases and 4 bases, there was a span of 23 bases. Germline V gene sequence: CDR1 SGHRS, CDR2 YFSETQ. The CDR3 DNA follows: TGCGCCAGCGCTCTCCCCAGTGGCACGGCCCTCTATGGCTACACCTTC. Protein sequence: CASALPSGTALYGYTF.

The J gene is TRBJ2-7, the V gene TRBV5-1; the match to TRBD1 covers 10 bases. Trimming at V came to 5 bases and at J to 5 bases, leaving 13 bases not matched to a gene. This CDR3 has 16 residues. Germline-derived CDR1 and CDR2 are SGHRS and YFSETQ. The CDR3 DNA follows: TGCGCCAGCAGTCCGACGCCGCCGACAGGGGGCCACGAGCAGTACTTC. It translates to CASSPTPPTGGHEQYF.

The sample holds a few counts of this clonotype. The genes are TRBV29-1 and TRBJ2-1; 8 nucleotides match TRBD2. After removal of 7 bases from V and 4 bases from J, the junction contained 12 bases not matched to a gene. Germline V CDR1 and CDR2: SQVTM, ANQGSEA. The CDR3 consists of 15 residues. The CDR3 sequence: CSAKSLAGGYNEQFF. In nucleotides, the CDR3 is TGCAGCGCCAAAAGTCTAGCGGGCGGTTACAATGAGCAGTTCTTC.

This clonotype was observed a few times. This chain connects TRBV7-7 to TRBJ2-7; 7 nucleotides agree with TRBD2. The V and J ends lost 5 bases and 3 bases, in that order; junction bases with no gene match: 10. CDR1 is SSHAT and CDR2 is FNYEAQ in the germline V gene (reference sequence). The CDR3 has 15 residues. This CDR3 is CASSAWSGTSYEQYF. Here the CDR3 DNA reads TGTGCCAGCAGCGCTTGGAGCGGGACCAGCTACGAGCAGTACTTC.

The rearrangement links TRBV7-9 to TRBJ1-5; TRBD1 might be the D (5 bases). Per germline, CDR1 SEHNR and CDR2 FQNEAQ (reference sequence). This CDR3 region has 15 residues. V was cut by 0 bases and J by 4 bases, with 10 bases left in between. CDR3 residues: CASSLAAGKNQPQHF. CDR3 DNA: TGTGCCAGCAGCTTAGCGGCAGGGAAAAATCAGCCCCAGCATTTT.

This clonotype was counted a few times. This chain links TRBV10-3 with TRBJ2-7; weak D call: TRBD2 (6 bases). The CDR3 is 15 amino acids. V was clipped by 5 bases and J by 5 bases, with 19 bases between them. Germline V gives CDR1 ENHRY, CDR2 SYGVKD. The CDR3 nucleotides read TGTGCCATCAGTCCTGGACGGGAGTACGGCCACGAGCAGTACTTC. This codes for CAISPGREYGHEQYF.